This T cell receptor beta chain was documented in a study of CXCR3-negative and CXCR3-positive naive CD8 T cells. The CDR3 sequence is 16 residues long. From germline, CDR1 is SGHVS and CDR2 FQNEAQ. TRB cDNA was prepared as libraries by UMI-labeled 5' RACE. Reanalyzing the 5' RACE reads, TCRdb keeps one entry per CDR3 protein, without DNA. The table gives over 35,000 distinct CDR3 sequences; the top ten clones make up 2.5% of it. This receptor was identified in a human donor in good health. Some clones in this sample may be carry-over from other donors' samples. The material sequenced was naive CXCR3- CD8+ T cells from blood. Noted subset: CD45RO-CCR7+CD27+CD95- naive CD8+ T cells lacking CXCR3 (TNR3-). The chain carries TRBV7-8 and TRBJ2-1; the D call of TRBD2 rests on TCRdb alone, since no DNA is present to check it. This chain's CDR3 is CASSLPAAGGHNEQFF.